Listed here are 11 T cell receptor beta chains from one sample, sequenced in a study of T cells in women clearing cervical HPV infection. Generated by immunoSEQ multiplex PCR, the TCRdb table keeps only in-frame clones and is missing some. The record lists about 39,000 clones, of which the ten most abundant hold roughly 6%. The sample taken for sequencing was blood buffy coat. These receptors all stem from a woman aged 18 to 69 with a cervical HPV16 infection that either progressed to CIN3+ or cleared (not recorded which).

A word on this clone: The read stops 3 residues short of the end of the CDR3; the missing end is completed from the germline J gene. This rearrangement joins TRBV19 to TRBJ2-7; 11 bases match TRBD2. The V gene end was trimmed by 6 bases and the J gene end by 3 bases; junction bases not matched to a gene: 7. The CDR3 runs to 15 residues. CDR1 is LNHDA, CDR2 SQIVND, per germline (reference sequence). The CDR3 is CASRRGTSGYYEQYF. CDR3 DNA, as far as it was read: TGTGCCAGTAGGAGAGGGACTAGCGGATACTACGAG.

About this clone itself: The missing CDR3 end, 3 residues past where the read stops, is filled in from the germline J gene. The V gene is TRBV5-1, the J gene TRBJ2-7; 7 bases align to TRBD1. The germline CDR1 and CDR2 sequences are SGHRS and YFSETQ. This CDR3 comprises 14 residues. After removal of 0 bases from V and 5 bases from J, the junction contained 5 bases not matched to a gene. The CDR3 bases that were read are TGCGCCAGCAGCTTGGTAGGACAGGCCCACGAG. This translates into CASSLVGQAHE. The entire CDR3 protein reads CASSLVGQAHEQYF.

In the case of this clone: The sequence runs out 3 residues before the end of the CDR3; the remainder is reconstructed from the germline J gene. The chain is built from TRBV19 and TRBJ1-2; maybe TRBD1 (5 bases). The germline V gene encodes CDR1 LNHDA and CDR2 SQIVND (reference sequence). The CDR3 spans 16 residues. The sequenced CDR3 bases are TGTGCCAGTAGTTTGACCGGGTCCCCATGGGGCAATGAC. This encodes CASSLTGSPWGND. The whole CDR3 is CASSLTGSPWGNDYTF.

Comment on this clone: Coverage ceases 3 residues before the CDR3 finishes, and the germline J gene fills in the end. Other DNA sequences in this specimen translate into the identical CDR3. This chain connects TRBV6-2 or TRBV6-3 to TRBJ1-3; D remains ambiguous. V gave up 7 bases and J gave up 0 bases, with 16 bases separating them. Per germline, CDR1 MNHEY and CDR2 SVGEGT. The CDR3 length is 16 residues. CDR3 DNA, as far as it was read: TGTGCCAGCACCCTTGACCCCGGGTACTCTGGAAACACC. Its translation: CASTLDPGYSGNT. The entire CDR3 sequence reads CASTLDPGYSGNTIYF.

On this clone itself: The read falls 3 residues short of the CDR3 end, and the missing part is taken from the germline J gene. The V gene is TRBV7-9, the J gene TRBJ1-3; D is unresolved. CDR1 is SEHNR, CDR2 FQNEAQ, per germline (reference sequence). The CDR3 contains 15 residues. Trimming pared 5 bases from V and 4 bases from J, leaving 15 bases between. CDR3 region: CASSAHPQYGNTIYF. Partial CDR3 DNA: TGTGCCAGCAGCGCCCACCCTCAGTACGGAAACACC.

The CDR3: CASSPPLGQGARGYTF. The sequenced CDR3 bases are TGTGCCAGCAGTCCCCCCCTTGGACAGGGGGCACGAGGC. V usage is TRBV28 and J usage is TRBJ1-2, with TRBD1 identical over 11 bases. The read ends 3 residues shy of where the CDR3 ends; the end is completed using the germline J gene. The CDR3 loop spans 16 amino acids. The germline V gene has CDR1 MDHEN and CDR2 SYDVKM.

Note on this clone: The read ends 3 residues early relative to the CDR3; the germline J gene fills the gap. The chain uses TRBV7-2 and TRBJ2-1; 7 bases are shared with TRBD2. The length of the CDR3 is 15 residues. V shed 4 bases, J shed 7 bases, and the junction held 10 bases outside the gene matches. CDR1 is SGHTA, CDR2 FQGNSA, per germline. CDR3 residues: CASSSQRDWGNEQFF. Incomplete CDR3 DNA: TGTGCCAGCAGCTCTCAGCGGGACTGGGGAAATGAG.

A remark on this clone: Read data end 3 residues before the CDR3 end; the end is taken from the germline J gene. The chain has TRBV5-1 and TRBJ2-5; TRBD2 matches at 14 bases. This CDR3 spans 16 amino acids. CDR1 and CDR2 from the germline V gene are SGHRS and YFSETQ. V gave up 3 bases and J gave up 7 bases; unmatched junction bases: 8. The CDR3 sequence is CASSSPTSGGVGTQYF. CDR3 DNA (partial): TGCGCCAGCAGCTCCCCGACTAGCGGGGGGGTGGGGACC.

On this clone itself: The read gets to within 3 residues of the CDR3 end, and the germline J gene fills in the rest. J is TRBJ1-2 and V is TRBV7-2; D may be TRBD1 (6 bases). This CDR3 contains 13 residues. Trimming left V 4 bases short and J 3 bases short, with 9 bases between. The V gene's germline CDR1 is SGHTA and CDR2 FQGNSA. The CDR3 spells CASSSYRDYGYTF. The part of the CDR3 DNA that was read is TGTGCCAGCAGCTCTTACAGGGACTATGGC.

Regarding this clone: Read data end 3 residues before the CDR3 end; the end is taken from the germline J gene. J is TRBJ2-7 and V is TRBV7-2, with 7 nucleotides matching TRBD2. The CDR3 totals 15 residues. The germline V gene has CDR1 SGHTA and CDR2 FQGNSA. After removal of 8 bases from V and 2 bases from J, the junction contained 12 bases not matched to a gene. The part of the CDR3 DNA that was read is TGTGCCAGCCCCCCGGGGCCGGGGACTACCTACGAG. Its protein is CASPPGPGTTYE. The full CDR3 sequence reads CASPPGPGTTYEQYF.

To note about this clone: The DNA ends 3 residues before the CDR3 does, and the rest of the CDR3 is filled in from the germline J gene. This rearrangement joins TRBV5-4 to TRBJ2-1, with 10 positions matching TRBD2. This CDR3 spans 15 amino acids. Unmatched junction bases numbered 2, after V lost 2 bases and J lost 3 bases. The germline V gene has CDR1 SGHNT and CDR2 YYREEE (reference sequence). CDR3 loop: CASSLAGGVYNEQFF. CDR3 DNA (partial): TGTGCCAGCAGCTTAGCGGGAGGGGTCTACAATGAG.